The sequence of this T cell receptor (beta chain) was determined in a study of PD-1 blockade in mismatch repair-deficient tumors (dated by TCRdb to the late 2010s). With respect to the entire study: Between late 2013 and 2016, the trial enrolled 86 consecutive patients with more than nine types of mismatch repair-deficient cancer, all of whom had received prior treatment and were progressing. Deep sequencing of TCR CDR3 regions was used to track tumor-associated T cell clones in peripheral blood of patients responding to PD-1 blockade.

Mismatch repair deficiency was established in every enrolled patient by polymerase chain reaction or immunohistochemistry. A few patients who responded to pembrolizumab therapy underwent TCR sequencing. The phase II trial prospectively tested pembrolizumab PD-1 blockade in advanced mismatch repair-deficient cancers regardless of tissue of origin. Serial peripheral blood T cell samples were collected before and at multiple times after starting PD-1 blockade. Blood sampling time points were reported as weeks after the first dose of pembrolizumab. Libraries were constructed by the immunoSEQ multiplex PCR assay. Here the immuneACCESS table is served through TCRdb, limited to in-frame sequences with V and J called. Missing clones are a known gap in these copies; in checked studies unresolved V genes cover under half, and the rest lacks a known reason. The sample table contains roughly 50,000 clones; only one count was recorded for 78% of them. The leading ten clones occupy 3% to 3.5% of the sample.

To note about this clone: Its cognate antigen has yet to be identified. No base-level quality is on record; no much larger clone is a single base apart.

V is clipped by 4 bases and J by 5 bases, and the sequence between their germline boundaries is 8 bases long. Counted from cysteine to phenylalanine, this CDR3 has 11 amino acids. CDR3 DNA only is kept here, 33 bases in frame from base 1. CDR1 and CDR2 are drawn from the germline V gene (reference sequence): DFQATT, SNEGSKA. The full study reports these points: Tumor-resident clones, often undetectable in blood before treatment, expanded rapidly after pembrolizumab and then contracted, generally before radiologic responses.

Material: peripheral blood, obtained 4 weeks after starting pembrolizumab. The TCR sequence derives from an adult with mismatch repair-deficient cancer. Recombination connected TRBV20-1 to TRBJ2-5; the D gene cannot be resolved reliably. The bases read TGCAGTGCTAAACTAAGGGAGACCCAGTACTTC. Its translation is CSAKLRETQYF.